Listed here are 17 T cell receptor beta chains from one sample, sequenced in a study of T cells after yellow fever vaccination. A single record per CDR3 protein comes from TCRdb applying MiXCR to the 5' RACE reads. The sample carries 95,000 to 150,000 distinct CDR3 sequences, roughly 8.2% recorded once. The input for sequencing was CD8+ T cells sorted from PBMCs, taken on the day of the yellow fever booster vaccination. The origin of the receptors is a man between 18 and 29 years old who received the YFV17D yellow fever vaccine.

This clonotype was seen only a few times. The gene calls are TRBV27 and TRBJ1-2; D might be TRBD1 (5 bases). The germline gives CDR1 MNHEY, CDR2 SMNVEV (reference sequence). This CDR3 spans 12 amino acids. V lost 3 bases and J lost 8, with 10 bases in between. The CDR3 sequence: CASSLGGIGYTF. Here the CDR3 DNA reads TGTGCCAGCAGTTTGGGGGGAATCGGCTACACCTTC.

This clonotype was recorded at least ten times. The chain carries TRBV7-2 and TRBJ1-1; unclear D gene. Germline CDR1 SGHTA, CDR2 FQGNSA. The CDR3 totals 13 residues. Trimming stripped 4 bases from V and 6 bases from J, with 12 bases between. The CDR3 coding sequence is TGTGCCAGCAGCTCTGGTCGGGTTTCTGAAGCTTTCTTT. The encoded protein is CASSSGRVSEAFF.

A few counts support this clonotype. The gene calls are TRBV12-3 or TRBV12-4 and TRBJ2-1; a weak D match, TRBD1 (5 bases). V lost 3 bases and J 8 bases, leaving 20 bases between the germline ends. This CDR3 is 16 amino acids long. The CDR3 loop reads CASSFIAEVQVDEQFF. CDR3 sequence (DNA): TGTGCCAGCAGTTTCATAGCTGAGGTACAGGTGGATGAGCAGTTCTTC.

Only a few counts were recorded for this clonotype. The gene calls are TRBV14 and TRBJ2-5; 7 bases are a match to TRBD2. The CDR3 runs 12 residues. CDR1 and CDR2 (germline): SGHDN, FVKESK. J was trimmed by 2 bases and V by 6 bases; bases with no gene match: 0. DNA for the CDR3: TGTGCCAGCAGGCGGGAGCAAGAGACCCAGTACTTC. This codes for CASRREQETQYF.

This clonotype was seen ten or more times. A much larger clone differs from this one at a single base, so this may be a read error. The chain carries TRBV6-4 and TRBJ2-3; TRBD1 aligns across 12 bases. The CDR3 contains 15 residues. J lost 4 bases, V lost 2 bases, and 1 base had no gene match. From germline, CDR1 is MRHNA and CDR2 SNTAGT. Here the CDR3 reads CASSDGTGGADTQYF. Here the CDR3 DNA reads TGTGCCAGCAGTGACGGGACAGGGGGCGCAGATACGCAGTATTTT.

The table lists this clonotype with many counts. The CDR3 here is CSARSIDTYEQYF. The DNA of the CDR3 is TGCAGTGCTAGATCTATCGACACCTACGAGCAGTACTTC. The chain links TRBV20-1 to TRBJ2-7; no definite D call. From germline, CDR1 is DFQATT and CDR2 SNEGSKA (reference sequence). Trimming pared 2 bases from V and 2 bases from J, leaving 10 bases between. The CDR3 is 13 residues long.

This clonotype was seen at least ten times. The chain employs TRBV12-3 or TRBV12-4 and TRBJ2-5; D is undetermined. With 5 bases removed from V and 5 bases from J, the gap between germline ends came to 6 bases. This CDR3 region has 11 residues. The DNA of the CDR3 is TGTGCCAGCAGTAGCGATGAGACCCAGTACTTC. It encodes CASSSDETQYF.

This clonotype was seen more than once but under ten times. This rearrangement joins TRBV3-1 to TRBJ2-5; possible D gene TRBD1, 5 bases. Trimming left V 7 bases short and J 0 bases short, with 18 bases between. The CDR3 contains 16 residues. From germline, CDR1 is LGHDT and CDR2 YNNKEL (reference sequence). The chain's CDR3 is CASTNDSPIYQETQYF. The CDR3 nucleotides are TGTGCCAGCACCAACGACAGCCCTATCTACCAAGAGACCCAGTACTTC.

In this sample, this clonotype turned up a few times. This chain connects TRBV7-3 to TRBJ2-1; 15 nucleotides match TRBD2. The CDR3 is 15 amino acids. Losses at the gene ends were 4 bases for V and 7 bases for J; bases not matched to a gene: 2. From germline, CDR1 is SGHTA and CDR2 FQGTGA. Written as DNA, the CDR3 is TGTGCCAGCAGCTCCGGGACTAGCGGGGGGAATGAGCAGTTCTTC. Its protein product is CASSSGTSGGNEQFF.

This clonotype turned up a few times. The chain joins TRBV7-6 to TRBJ1-6; D not resolved. Per germline, CDR1 SGHVS and CDR2 FNYEAQ. Trimming removed 3 bases from V and 6 bases from J, with 21 bases in between. This CDR3 region has 18 residues. CDR3 bases: TGTGCCAGCAGCTTCCGGGCCCCGGTTGATGGTCGTAATTCACCCCTCCACTTT. Protein product: CASSFRAPVDGRNSPLHF.

This sequence joins TRBV4-1 and TRBJ2-3, with D possibly TRBD2 on 6 matching bases. Germline V gives CDR1 MGHRA, CDR2 YSYEKL. Trimming left V 2 bases short and J 1 base short, with 19 bases between. This CDR3 comprises 18 residues. In DNA form, the CDR3 reads TGCGCCAGCAGCCAACGGGACTTTGGAAGGCCGGGCACAGATACGCAGTATTTT. This codes for CASSQRDFGRPGTDTQYF.

The gene calls are TRBV28 and TRBJ2-7, with 8 bases that match TRBD1. Germline CDR1 and CDR2: MDHEN and SYDVKM. Losses at the gene ends were 3 bases for V and 5 bases for J; bases not matched to a gene: 3. This CDR3 is 13 amino acids long. The CDR3 nucleotides read TGTGCCAGCAGTTTGACAGGGGAAAACGAGCAGTACGTC. This translates into CASSLTGENEQYV.

The rearrangement uses TRBV20-1 and TRBJ2-1; 8 bases line up with TRBD2. Germline CDR1 and CDR2: DFQATT and SNEGSKA (reference sequence). The CDR3 covers 13 residues. Trimming removed 6 bases from V and 7 bases from J; junction bases left unmatched: 8. The CDR3 DNA is TGCAGTGCGTCCGCCGGGGGGGCTAATGAGCAGTTCTTC. Its protein is CSASAGGANEQFF.

This clonotype appeared many times. CDR3 in DNA: TGTGCCAGCAGCGGCTGGGGGCGCAACACGCAGTATTTT. This translates into CASSGWGRNTQYF. This chain connects TRBV28 to TRBJ2-3, with D perhaps matching TRBD1 (6 bases). CDR3 size: 13 residues. Trimming removed 6 bases from V and 9 bases from J, with 16 bases in between. Germline V gene lookup returns CDR1 MDHEN and CDR2 SYDVKM.

The rearrangement joins TRBV10-3 to TRBJ2-6; D is undetermined. This CDR3 is built from 18 residues. The germline CDR1 and CDR2 sequences are ENHRY and SYGVKD. Trimming removed 3 bases at V and 2 bases at J, with 17 bases between. The CDR3 coding sequence is TGTGCCATCAGTGACCGTAGACAAATGGATACTGGGGCCAACGTCCTGACTTTC. Its translation is CAISDRRQMDTGANVLTF.

The table lists this clonotype with many counts. This rearrangement joins TRBV20-1 to TRBJ1-1; 8 bases map to TRBD1. V gave up 6 bases and J gave up 5 bases; unmatched junction bases: 11. Looked up from germline, CDR1 is DFQATT and CDR2 is SNEGSKA (reference sequence). This CDR3 region has 14 residues. CDR3 in amino acids: CSAPPQGASTEAFF. CDR3 nucleotides: TGCAGTGCCCCCCCCCAGGGGGCCTCGACTGAAGCTTTCTTT.

This clonotype was recorded a few times. The V and J genes are TRBV10-3 and TRBJ2-2, with D unclear. CDR1 is ENHRY, CDR2 SYGVKD, per germline. Trimming cost V 7 bases and J 1 base, with 16 bases left between them. CDR3 length equals 16 residues. CDR3 nucleotides: TGTGCCATCAACAGAGACACTGACATGAACACCGGGGAGCTGTTTTTT. Protein: CAINRDTDMNTGELFF.